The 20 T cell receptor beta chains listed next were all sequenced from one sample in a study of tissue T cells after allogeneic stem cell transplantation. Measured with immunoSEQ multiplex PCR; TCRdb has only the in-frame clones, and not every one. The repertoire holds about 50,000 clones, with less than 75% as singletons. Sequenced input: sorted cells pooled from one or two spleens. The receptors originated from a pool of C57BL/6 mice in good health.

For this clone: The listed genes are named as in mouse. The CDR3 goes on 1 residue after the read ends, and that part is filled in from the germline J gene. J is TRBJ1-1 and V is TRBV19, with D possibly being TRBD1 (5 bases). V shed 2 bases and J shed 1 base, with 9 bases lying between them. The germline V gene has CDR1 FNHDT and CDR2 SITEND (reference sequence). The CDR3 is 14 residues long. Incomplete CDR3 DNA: TGTGCCAGCAGTATCCAGGGCGGGAACACAGAAGTCTTC. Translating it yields CASSIQGGNTEVF. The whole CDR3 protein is CASSIQGGNTEVFF.

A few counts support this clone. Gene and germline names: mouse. The CDR3 spells CASSLTNNNQAPLF. CDR3 DNA (partial): TGTGCCAGCTCTCTGACAAATAACAACCAGGCTCCGCTT. The chain recombines TRBV12-1 with TRBJ1-5; D gene ambiguous. The read stops 1 residue short of the end of the CDR3; the missing end is completed from the germline J gene. This CDR3 has 14 residues. Germline V gene data show CDR1 as SGHSN and CDR2 as HYEKVE. Trimming shortened V by 1 base and J by 0 bases, and 6 bases separated the two germline ends.

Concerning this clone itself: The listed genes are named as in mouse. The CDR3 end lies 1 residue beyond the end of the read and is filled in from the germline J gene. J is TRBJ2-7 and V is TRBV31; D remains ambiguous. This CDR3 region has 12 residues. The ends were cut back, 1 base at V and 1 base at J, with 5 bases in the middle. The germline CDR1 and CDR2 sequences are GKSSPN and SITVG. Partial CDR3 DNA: TGTGCCTGGAGTCAACAGTCCTATGAACAGTAC. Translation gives CAWSQQSYEQY. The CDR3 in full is CAWSQQSYEQYF.

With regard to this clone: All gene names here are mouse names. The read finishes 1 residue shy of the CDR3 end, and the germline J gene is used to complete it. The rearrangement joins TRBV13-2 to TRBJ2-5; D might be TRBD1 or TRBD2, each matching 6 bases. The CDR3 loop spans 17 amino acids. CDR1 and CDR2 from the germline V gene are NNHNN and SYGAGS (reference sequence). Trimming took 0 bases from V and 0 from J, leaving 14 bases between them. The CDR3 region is CASGDGVGGINQDTQYF. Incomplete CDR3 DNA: TGTGCCAGCGGTGATGGAGTTGGGGGCATTAACCAAGACACCCAGTAC.

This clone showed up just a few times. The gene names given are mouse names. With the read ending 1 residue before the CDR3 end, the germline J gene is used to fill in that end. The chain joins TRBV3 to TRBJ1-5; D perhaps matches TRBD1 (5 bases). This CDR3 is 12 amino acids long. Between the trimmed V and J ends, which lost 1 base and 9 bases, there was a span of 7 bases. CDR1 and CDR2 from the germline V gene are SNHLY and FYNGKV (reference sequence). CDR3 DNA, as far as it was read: TGTGCCAGCAGCTTAGGGGGGTCGGCTCCGCTT. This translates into CASSLGGSAPL. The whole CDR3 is CASSLGGSAPLF.

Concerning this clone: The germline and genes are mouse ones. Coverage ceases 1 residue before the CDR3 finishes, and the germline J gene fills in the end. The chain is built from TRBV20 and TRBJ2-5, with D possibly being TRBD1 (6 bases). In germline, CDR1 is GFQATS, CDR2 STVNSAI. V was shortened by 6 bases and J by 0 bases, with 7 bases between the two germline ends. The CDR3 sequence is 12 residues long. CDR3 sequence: CGATGNQDTQYF. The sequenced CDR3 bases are TGTGGTGCGACAGGTAACCAAGACACCCAGTAC.

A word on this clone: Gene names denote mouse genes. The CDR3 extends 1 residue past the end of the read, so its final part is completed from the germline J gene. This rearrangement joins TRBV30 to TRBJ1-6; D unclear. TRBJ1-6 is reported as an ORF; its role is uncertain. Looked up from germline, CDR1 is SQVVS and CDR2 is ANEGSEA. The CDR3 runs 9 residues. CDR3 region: CSSHSPLYF. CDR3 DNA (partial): TGTAGCTCACATTCGCCCCTCTAC.

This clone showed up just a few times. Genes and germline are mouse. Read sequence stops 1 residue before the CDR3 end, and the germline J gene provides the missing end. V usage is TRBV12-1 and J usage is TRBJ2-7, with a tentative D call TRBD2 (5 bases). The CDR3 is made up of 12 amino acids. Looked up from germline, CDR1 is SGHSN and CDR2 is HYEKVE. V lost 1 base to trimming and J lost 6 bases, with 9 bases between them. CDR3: CASSLGGVEQYF. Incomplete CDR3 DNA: TGTGCCAGCTCTCTAGGTGGGGTTGAACAGTAC.

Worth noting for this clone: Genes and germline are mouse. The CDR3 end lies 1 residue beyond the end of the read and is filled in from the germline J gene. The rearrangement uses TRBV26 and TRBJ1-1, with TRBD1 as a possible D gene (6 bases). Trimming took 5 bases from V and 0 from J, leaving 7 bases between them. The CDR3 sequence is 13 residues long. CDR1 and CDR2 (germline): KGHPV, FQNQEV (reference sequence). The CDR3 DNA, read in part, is TGTGCCAGCAGTGGACAGACAAACACAGAAGTCTTC. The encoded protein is CASSGQTNTEVF. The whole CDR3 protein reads CASSGQTNTEVFF.

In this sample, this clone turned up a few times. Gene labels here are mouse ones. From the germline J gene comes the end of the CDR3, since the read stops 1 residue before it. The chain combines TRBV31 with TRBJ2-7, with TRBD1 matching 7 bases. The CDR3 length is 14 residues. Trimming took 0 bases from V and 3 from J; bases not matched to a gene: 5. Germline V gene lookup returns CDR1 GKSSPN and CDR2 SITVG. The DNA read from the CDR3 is TGTGCCTGGAGTCTAGCAGGGGGTAACTATGAACAGTAC. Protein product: CAWSLAGGNYEQY. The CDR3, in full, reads CAWSLAGGNYEQYF.

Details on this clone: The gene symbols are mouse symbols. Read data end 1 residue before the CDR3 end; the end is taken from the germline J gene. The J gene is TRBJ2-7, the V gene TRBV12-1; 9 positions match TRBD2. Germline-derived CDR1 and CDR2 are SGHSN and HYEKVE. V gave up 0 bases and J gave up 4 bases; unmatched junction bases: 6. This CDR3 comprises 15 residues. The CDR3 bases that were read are TGTGCCAGCTCTCTCGTGCCTGGGGGGGATTATGAACAGTAC. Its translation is CASSLVPGGDYEQY. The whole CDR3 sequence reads CASSLVPGGDYEQYF.

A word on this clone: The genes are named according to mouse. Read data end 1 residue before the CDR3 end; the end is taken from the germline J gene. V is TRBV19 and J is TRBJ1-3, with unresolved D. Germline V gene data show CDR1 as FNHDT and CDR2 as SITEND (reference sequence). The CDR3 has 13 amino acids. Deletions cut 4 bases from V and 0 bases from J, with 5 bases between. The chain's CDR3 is CASSDTSGNTLYF. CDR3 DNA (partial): TGTGCCAGCAGTGACACTTCTGGAAATACGCTCTAT.

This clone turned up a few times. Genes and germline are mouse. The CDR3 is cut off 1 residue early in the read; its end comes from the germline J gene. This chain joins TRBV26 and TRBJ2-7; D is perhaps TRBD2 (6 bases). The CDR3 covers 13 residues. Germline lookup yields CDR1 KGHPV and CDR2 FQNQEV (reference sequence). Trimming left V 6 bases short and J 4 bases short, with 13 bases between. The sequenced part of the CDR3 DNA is TGTGCCAGCAGAACGACGGGGGGTTATGAACAGTAC. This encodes CASRTTGGYEQY. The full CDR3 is CASRTTGGYEQYF.

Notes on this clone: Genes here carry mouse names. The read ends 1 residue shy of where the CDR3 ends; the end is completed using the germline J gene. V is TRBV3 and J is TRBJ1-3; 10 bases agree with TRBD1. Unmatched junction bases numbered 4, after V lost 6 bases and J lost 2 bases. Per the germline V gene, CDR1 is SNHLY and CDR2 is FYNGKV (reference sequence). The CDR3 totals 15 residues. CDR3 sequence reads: CASRRQGATGNTLYF. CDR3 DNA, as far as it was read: TGTGCCAGCAGACGACAGGGGGCAACTGGAAATACGCTCTAT.

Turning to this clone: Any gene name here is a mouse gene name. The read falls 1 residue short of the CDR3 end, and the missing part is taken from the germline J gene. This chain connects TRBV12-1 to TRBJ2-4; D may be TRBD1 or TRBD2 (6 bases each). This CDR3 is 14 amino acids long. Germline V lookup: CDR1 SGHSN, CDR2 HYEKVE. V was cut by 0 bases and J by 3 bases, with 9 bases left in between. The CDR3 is CASSLRGPQNTLYF. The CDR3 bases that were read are TGTGCCAGCTCTCTCCGGGGGCCCCAAAACACCTTGTAC.

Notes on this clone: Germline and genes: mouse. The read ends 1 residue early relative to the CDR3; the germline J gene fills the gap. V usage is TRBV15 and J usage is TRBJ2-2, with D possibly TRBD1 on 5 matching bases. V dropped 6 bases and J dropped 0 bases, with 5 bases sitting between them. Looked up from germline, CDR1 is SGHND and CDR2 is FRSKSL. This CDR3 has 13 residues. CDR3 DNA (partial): TGTGCCAGCAGGACAGCAAACACCGGGCAGCTCTAC. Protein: CASRTANTGQLY. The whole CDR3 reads CASRTANTGQLYF.

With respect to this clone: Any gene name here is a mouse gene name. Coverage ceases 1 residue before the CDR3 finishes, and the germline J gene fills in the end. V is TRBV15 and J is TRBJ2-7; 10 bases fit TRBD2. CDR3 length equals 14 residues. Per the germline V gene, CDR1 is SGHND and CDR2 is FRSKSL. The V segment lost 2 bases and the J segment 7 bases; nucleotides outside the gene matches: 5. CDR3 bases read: TGTGCCAGCAGTTTACACTGGGGGGGGGACGAACAGTAC. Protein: CASSLHWGGDEQY. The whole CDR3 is CASSLHWGGDEQYF.

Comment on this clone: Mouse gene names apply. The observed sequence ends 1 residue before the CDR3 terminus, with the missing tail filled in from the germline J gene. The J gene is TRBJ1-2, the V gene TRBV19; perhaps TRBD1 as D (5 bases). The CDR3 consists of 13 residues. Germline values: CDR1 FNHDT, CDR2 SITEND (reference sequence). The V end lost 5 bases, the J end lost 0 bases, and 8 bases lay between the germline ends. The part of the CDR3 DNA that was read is TGTGCCAGCAGCCCGACAGCAAACTCCGACTACACC. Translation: CASSPTANSDYT. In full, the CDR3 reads CASSPTANSDYTF.

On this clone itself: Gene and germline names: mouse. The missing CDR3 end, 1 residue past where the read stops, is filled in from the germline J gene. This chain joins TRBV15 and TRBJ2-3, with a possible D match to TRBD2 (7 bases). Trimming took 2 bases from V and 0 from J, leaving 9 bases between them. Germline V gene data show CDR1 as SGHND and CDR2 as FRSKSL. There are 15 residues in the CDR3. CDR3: CASSLWGASAETLYF. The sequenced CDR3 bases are TGTGCCAGCAGTTTATGGGGGGCTAGTGCAGAAACGCTGTAT.

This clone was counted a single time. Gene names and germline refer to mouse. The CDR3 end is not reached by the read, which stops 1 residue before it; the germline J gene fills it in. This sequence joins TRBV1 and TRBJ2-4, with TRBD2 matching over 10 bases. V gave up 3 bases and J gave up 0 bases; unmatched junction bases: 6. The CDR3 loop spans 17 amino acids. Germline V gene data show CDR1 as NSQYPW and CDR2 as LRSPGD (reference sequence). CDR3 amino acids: CTCSARLGGRSQNTLYF. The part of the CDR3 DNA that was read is TGCACCTGCAGTGCCCGACTGGGGGGAAGGAGTCAAAACACCTTGTAC.